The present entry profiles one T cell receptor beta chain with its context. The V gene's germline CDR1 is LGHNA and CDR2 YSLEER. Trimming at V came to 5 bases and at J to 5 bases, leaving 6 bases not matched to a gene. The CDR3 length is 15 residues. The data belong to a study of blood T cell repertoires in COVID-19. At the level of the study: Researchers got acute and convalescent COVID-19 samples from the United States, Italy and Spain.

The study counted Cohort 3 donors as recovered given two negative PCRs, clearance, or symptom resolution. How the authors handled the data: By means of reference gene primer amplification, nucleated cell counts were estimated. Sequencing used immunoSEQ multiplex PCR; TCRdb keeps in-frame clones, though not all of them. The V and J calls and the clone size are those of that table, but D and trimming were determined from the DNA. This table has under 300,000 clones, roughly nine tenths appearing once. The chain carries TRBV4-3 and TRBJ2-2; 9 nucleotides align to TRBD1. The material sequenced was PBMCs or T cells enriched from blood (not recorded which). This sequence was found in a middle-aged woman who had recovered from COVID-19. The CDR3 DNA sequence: TGCGCCAGCAGCTCCGGGACAGGGCGAACCGGGGAGCTGTTTTTT. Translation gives CASSSGTGRTGELFF.